Listed below are T cell receptor beta chains from one sample, sequenced in a study of cytomegalovirus exposure and HLA in healthy donors. Here immunoSEQ multiplex PCR was the method, and the copy in TCRdb shows in-frame clones only, minus some. The sample includes about 190,000 clones, about 87% of them seen just once. Source material: PBMCs. The source is a man aged 25 to 40 in good health and CMV-seronegative. CDR3s include the opening cysteine and the closing phenylalanine or tryptophan. D genes are given only for firm matches. Size is stated for part of the rows, as once, few or many counts, or as a class when the clone is expanded.

J | V | size | D | DNA | CDR3
TRBJ2-1 | TRBV9 | NA | NA | TGTGCCAGCAGCCGGGGATCCTACAATGAGCAGTTCTTC | CASSRGSYNEQFF
TRBJ1-1 | TRBV19 | NA | NA | TGTGCCAGTAGTATTGGGCAATTCGTTAGAGCTGAAGCTTTCTTT | CASSIGQFVRAEAFF
TRBJ2-7 | TRBV6-5 | NA | TRBD1 | TGTGCCAGTACAGGGGGCCCCTACGAGCAGTACTTC | CASTGGPYEQYF
TRBJ2-5 | TRBV7-8 | NA | NA | TGTGCCAGCAGTCCGGGACTTAAACAAGAGACCCAGTACTTC | CASSPGLKQETQYF
TRBJ2-3 | TRBV6-4 | NA | TRBD2 | TGTGCCAGCAGTGCGCGAGCGGGGACAGATACGCAGTATTTT | CASSARAGTDTQYF
TRBJ1-1 | TRBV5-8 | NA | NA | TGTGCCAGCAGCTTGTACAGGGCTGAAGCTTTCTTT | CASSLYRAEAFF
TRBJ2-7 | TRBV10-3 | few | TRBD1 | TGTGCCATCTCGCCAGGGGGTTCCTACGAGCAGTACTTC | CAISPGGSYEQYF
TRBJ2-5 | TRBV2 | NA | TRBD2 | TGTGCCAGCAGTGGGACTAGCGGGAGGGGGGAGACCCAGTACTTC | CASSGTSGRGETQYF
TRBJ1-2 | TRBV21-1 | NA | NA | TGTGCCAGCACCCATTATGGCTACACCTTC | CASTHYGYTF
TRBJ2-7 | TRBV5-1 | NA | NA | TGCGCCAGCAGCTTATCCGTCGGGTACGAGCAGTACTTC | CASSLSVGYEQYF
TRBJ1-5 | TRBV7-2 | NA | NA | TGTGCCAGCAGCTTAAAGATAGGGGGAGGCAATCAGCCCCAGCATTTT | CASSLKIGGGNQPQHF
TRBJ2-1 | TRBV5-1 | NA | NA | TGCGCCAGCAGCTTTTCGGGTAATGATGAGCAGTTCTTC | CASSFSGNDEQFF
TRBJ2-2 | TRBV27 | once | TRBD1 | TGTGCCAGCTCCGGGACAGGGGTCACCGGGGAGCTGTTTTTT | CASSGTGVTGELFF
TRBJ2-5 | TRBV7-2 | once | TRBD1 | TGTGCCAGCAGCTTTGAGGGGGCCGAGACCCAGTACTTC | CASSFEGAETQYF
TRBJ2-1 | TRBV29-1 | NA | TRBD2 | TGCAGCGCACGCACGGGAGGCAGGGTATACAGCGAGCAGTTCTTC | CSARTGGRVYSEQFF
TRBJ2-7 | TRBV19 | NA | TRBD2 | TGTGCCAGTAGTATAGGCGGCAGGGAGGGAGAGCAGTACTTC | CASSIGGREGEQYF
TRBJ2-5 | TRBV19 | NA | NA | TGTGCCAGTATAGGGGGGGCAGCAGAGACCCAGTACTTC | CASIGGAAETQYF